Below are 15 T cell receptor beta chains sequenced from a single sample in a study of chemoradiotherapy in HPV16-positive cancers. Sequenced by immunoSEQ multiplex PCR; TCRdb stores in-frame clones only, minus some. The sample lists some 17,000 clones; about three quarters were seen once. The source material was tumor tissue, sampled from a patient who underwent chemoradiotherapy. These receptors were taken from a human donor with HPV-associated anogenital cancer.

In the case of this clone: This sample also contains other DNA sequences that code for the same CDR3. This chain joins TRBV7-3 and TRBJ2-5; either TRBD1 or TRBD2 may supply D (5 bases each). Germline CDR1 is SGHTA and CDR2 is FQGTGA. The V and J ends lost 3 bases and 2 bases respectively, with 7 bases between them. The CDR3 contains 13 residues. The CDR3 nucleotides read TGTGCCAGCAGCTTTGGGGGTCAAGAGACCCAGTACTTC. Its protein product is CASSFGGQETQYF. The variable domain in full, completed from reference TRBV7-3 and TRBJ2-5, reads GAGVSQTPSNKVTEKGKYVELRCDPISGHTALYWYRQSLGQGPEFLIYFQGTGAADDSGLPNDRFFAVRPEGSVSTLKIQRTERGDSAVYLCASSFGGQETQYFGPGTRLLVL.

This sequence joins TRBV27 and TRBJ1-1, with D maybe TRBD1 (5 bases). Germline V gene sequence: CDR1 MNHEY, CDR2 SMNVEV (reference sequence). The CDR3 covers 14 residues. Trimming removed 4 bases at V and 5 bases at J, with 14 bases between. CDR3 protein: CASSSGGYQTEAFF. As DNA, the CDR3 is TGTGCCAGCAGTTCTGGGGGGTATCAGACTGAAGCTTTCTTT.

The CDR3 sequence is CASSISSGVYNEQFF. The DNA of the CDR3 is TGTGCCAGCAGCATCTCTAGCGGGGTGTACAATGAGCAGTTCTTC. The rearrangement joins TRBV7-9 to TRBJ2-1; 9 bases are a match to TRBD2. With 5 bases clipped from V and 4 bases from J, the junction kept 6 bases outside the gene matches. CDR1 SEHNR and CDR2 FQNEAQ come from the germline V gene (reference sequence). The CDR3 sequence is 15 residues long.

V and J are TRBV27 and TRBJ2-7; 9 bases fit TRBD1. CDR3 length equals 15 residues. The germline gives CDR1 MNHEY, CDR2 SMNVEV (reference sequence). Losses at the gene ends were 2 bases for V and 5 bases for J; bases not matched to a gene: 7. The CDR3 region is CASSLRADRGHEQYF. The CDR3 bases are TGTGCCAGCAGTTTACGTGCGGACAGGGGACACGAGCAGTACTTC.

The rearrangement joins TRBV5-4 to TRBJ2-2, with TRBD2 identical over 13 bases. Germline assignment: CDR1 SGHNT and CDR2 YYREEE (reference sequence). This CDR3 has 16 residues. V gave up 3 bases and J gave up 4 bases; unmatched junction bases: 3. CDR3 protein: CASSSGLAGSTGELFF. The CDR3 DNA reads TGTGCCAGCAGCTCGGGACTAGCGGGGAGCACCGGGGAGCTGTTTTTT.

This clone was counted once. This chain uses TRBV28 with TRBJ2-5, with 7 positions matching TRBD1. The DNA end lines up better with TRBJ2-7; the J call may be wrong. The CDR3 totals 13 residues. In germline, CDR1 is MDHEN, CDR2 SYDVKM. Written as DNA, the CDR3 is TGTGCCAGCAGTTTGACAGGGAAATACGAGCAGTACTTC. Translating it yields CASSLTGKYEQYF.

V gene TRBV2 combines with J gene TRBJ2-5; 8 nucleotides line up with TRBD2. Looked up from germline, CDR1 is SNHLY and CDR2 is FYNNEI. This CDR3 has 14 amino acids. V trimming: 6 bases; J trimming: 7 bases; junction bases outside the gene matches: 10. In DNA form, the CDR3 reads TGTGCCAGCAGGGGCGGGGGGTACGCGGGGACCCAGTACTTC. This encodes CASRGGGYAGTQYF.

The gene calls are TRBV2 and TRBJ1-5; D gene uncertain. Trimming pared 7 bases from V and 1 base from J, leaving 8 bases between. Germline CDR1 is SNHLY and CDR2 is FYNNEI. The CDR3 consists of 13 residues. CDR3 in DNA: TGTGCCAGCAAAAAGGAAAGCAATCAGCCCCAGCATTTT. This sequence encodes CASKKESNQPQHF.

The chain is built from TRBV5-1 and TRBJ1-1; the D gene is possibly TRBD1 (6 bases). The CDR3 has 14 amino acids. Germline CDR1 reads SGHRS; CDR2 reads YFSETQ. Trimming removed 3 bases from V and 0 bases from J, with 9 bases in between. CDR3 DNA: TGCGCCAGCAGCTATGGGGGCATGAACACTGAAGCTTTCTTT. The encoded protein is CASSYGGMNTEAFF.

This chain connects TRBV6-5 to TRBJ2-2; a weak D match, TRBD1 (5 bases). Trimming removed 0 bases from V and 0 bases from J, with 8 bases in between. The length of the CDR3 is 16 residues. Germline-derived CDR1 and CDR2 are MNHEY and SVGAGI. CDR3 residues: CASSYSMGPNTGELFF. The DNA of the CDR3 is TGTGCCAGCAGTTACTCGATGGGGCCGAACACCGGGGAGCTGTTTTTT.

V is TRBV5-1 and J is TRBJ2-1, with TRBD2 matching over 11 bases. J was trimmed by 6 bases and V by 0 bases; bases with no gene match: 2. Germline CDR1 and CDR2: SGHRS and YFSETQ. The CDR3 runs to 15 residues. The CDR3 protein is CASSLVGLAGNEQFF. The CDR3 region has the DNA TGCGCCAGCAGCTTGGTCGGACTAGCGGGCAATGAGCAGTTCTTC.

This rearrangement joins TRBV7-2 to TRBJ1-2; D unresolved. The CDR3 has 14 amino acids. V gave up 1 base and J gave up 4 bases, with 10 bases separating them. Germline V gene data show CDR1 as SGHTA and CDR2 as FQGNSA. In DNA, the CDR3 is TGTGCCAGCAGCTTAGGCGGGCAGACCTATGGCTACACCTTC. Translating it yields CASSLGGQTYGYTF.

The chain links TRBV5-1 to TRBJ2-1; a possible D gene is TRBD2 (6 bases). This CDR3 comprises 15 residues. Trimming left V 1 base short and J 5 bases short, with 13 bases between. The germline CDR1 and CDR2 sequences are SGHRS and YFSETQ. The CDR3 is CASSLYQTSNNEQFF. The DNA of the CDR3 is TGCGCCAGCAGCTTGTATCAGACTAGTAACAATGAGCAGTTCTTC.

The chain joins TRBV11-3 to TRBJ1-1; no clear D gene. This CDR3 has 14 residues. Germline V gene data show CDR1 as SGHNT and CDR2 as YENEEA. Deletions cut 5 bases from V and 1 base from J, with 11 bases between. The CDR3 spells CASSQAPRNTEAFF. The CDR3 bases are TGTGCCAGCAGCCAGGCGCCCCGGAACACTGAAGCTTTCTTT.

This chain connects TRBV7-9 to TRBJ2-7; D perhaps matches TRBD1 (6 bases). Germline-derived CDR1 and CDR2 are SEHNR and FQNEAQ (reference sequence). Trimming stripped 5 bases from V and 2 bases from J, with 10 bases between. The CDR3 is made up of 13 amino acids. The CDR3 sequence is CASSPDSPYEQYF. The CDR3, as DNA: TGTGCCAGCAGCCCGGACAGTCCCTACGAGCAGTACTTC.